Presented here are 19 T cell receptor beta chains from one specimen sequenced in a study of blood T cell repertoires in COVID-19 (TCRdb year 2020). Library prep was done by the immunoSEQ multiplex PCR assay. TCRdb re-hosts the immuneACCESS table, in-frame sequences only. Its copies lack some clones; in the studies checked, an unresolved V gene accounts for under half of them, and the cause for the rest is not known. Within this sample are about 240,000 clones, with approximately 91% of them counted one time only. Of the sample, around 0.78% is held by the ten largest clones. The sample taken for sequencing was peripheral blood. The receptors derive from a young woman with acute or convalescent COVID-19.

This chain links TRBV30 with TRBJ1-5; 7 nucleotides align to TRBD1. The CDR3 runs to 14 residues. The V and J ends lost 5 bases and 3 bases, in that order; junction bases with no gene match: 7. CDR1 GTSNPN and CDR2 SVGIG come from the germline V gene (reference sequence). CDR3 in amino acids: CAWGDRVDNQPQHF. CDR3 DNA sequence: TGTGCCTGGGGTGACAGGGTTGACAATCAGCCCCAGCATTTT. Variable domain in full (rest from reference TRBV30 and TRBJ1-5): SQTIHQWPATLVQPVGSPLSLECTVEGTSNPNLYWYRQAAGRGLQLLFYSVGIGQISSEVPQNLSASRPQDRQFILSSKKLLLSDSGFYLCAWGDRVDNQPQHFGDGTRLSIL.

The rearrangement uses TRBV5-6 and TRBJ1-4; D is uncertain. CDR3 size: 13 residues. Germline CDR1 is SGHDT and CDR2 is YYEEEE. V was pared by 3 bases and J by 5 bases, with 8 bases between. CDR3 sequence: CASSSGINEKLFF. The CDR3 DNA follows: TGTGCCAGCAGCTCGGGTATAAATGAAAAACTGTTTTTT.

V usage is TRBV19 and J usage is TRBJ1-3, with D unresolved. The germline V gene encodes CDR1 LNHDA and CDR2 SQIVND (reference sequence). This CDR3 is 15 amino acids long. Trimming removed 0 bases from V and 0 bases from J, with 6 bases in between. The CDR3 sequence: CASSIEGSSGNTIYF. The CDR3 DNA reads as TGTGCCAGTAGTATAGAGGGGAGCTCTGGAAACACCATATATTTT.

The rearrangement links TRBV12-5 to TRBJ1-1, with D uncertain. The germline V gene encodes CDR1 LGHNT and CDR2 FRNRAP. This CDR3 region has 13 residues. Trimming pared 4 bases from V and 8 bases from J, leaving 14 bases between. In DNA, the CDR3 is TGTGCTAGTGGTTGGACTCAACTCCCGGAAGCTTTCTTT. It translates to CASGWTQLPEAFF.

The genes are TRBV7-9 and TRBJ2-7, with 10 bases aligning to TRBD2. The V gene's germline CDR1 is SEHNR and CDR2 FQNEAQ (reference sequence). This CDR3 region has 15 residues. V gave up 4 bases and J gave up 5 bases; unmatched junction bases: 8. CDR3 DNA sequence: TGTGCCAGCAGCTCCCTAGCGGGAGTCACCCACGAGCAGTACTTC. This codes for CASSSLAGVTHEQYF.

The chain uses TRBV5-4 and TRBJ2-7, with 11 bases fitting TRBD1. The ends lost 2 bases at V and 3 bases at J; junction bases unmatched: 10. Germline V gene data show CDR1 as SGHNT and CDR2 as YYREEE (reference sequence). There are 17 residues in the CDR3. CDR3 loop: CASSLGTGGILDYEQYF. The DNA of the CDR3 is TGTGCCAGCAGCTTAGGGACAGGGGGGATCTTGGACTACGAGCAGTACTTC.

The rearrangement links TRBV10-1 to TRBJ2-1; 7 bases are a match to TRBD2. The CDR3 covers 17 residues. Germline-derived CDR1 and CDR2 are WNHNN and SYGVQD (reference sequence). J was trimmed by 0 bases and V by 9 bases; bases with no gene match: 14. The CDR3 loop is CARRKQAGRSSYNEQFF. CDR3 sequence (DNA): TGCGCCAGACGAAAGCAAGCGGGGAGGAGCTCCTACAATGAGCAGTTCTTC.

A single count supports this clone. CDR3 sequence: CASSILLPSGSYYEQFF. In DNA, the CDR3 is TGTGCCAGTAGTATTCTACTTCCTAGCGGGAGTTACTATGAGCAGTTCTTC. V and J are TRBV19 and TRBJ2-1; 10 positions match TRBD2. Germline V gene sequence: CDR1 LNHDA, CDR2 SQIVND (reference sequence). V trimming: 3 bases; J trimming: 8 bases; junction bases outside the gene matches: 13. The CDR3 runs to 17 residues.

This clone turned up a few times. V is TRBV30 and J is TRBJ2-7; 12 nucleotides match TRBD2. The V gene's germline CDR1 is GTSNPN and CDR2 SVGIG (reference sequence). J lost 12 bases, V lost 1 base, and 16 bases had no gene match. This CDR3 has 16 residues. The CDR3 region has the DNA TGTGCCTGGAGTGGCTTGCCTGGACTAGCGGGGTCCCCATTGTACTTC. As protein: CAWSGLPGLAGSPLYF.

The chain is built from TRBV15 and TRBJ2-5; D not certain. The CDR3 consists of 12 residues. V lost 0 bases, J lost 6 bases, and 5 bases lay in between. CDR1 LNHNV and CDR2 YYDKDF come from the germline V gene (reference sequence). The CDR3 DNA reads as TGTGCCACCAGCAGAGATTCTAAGACCCAGTACTTC. Protein: CATSRDSKTQYF.

The V call is TRBV6-6, the J call TRBJ1-2; the match to TRBD1 covers 8 bases. The CDR3 contains 15 residues. V was pared by 2 bases and J by 0 bases, with 2 bases of the junction left unmatched. Germline CDR1 is MNHNY and CDR2 is SVGAGI (reference sequence). CDR3 residues: CASSYRTGPNYGYTF. The CDR3 DNA reads TGTGCCAGCAGTTACCGGACAGGGCCTAACTATGGCTACACCTTC.

The chain links TRBV5-8 to TRBJ2-1; the D gene is possibly TRBD2 (6 bases). V lost 0 bases and J lost 4, with 8 bases in between. Germline V gives CDR1 SGHTS, CDR2 YDEGEE. This CDR3 region has 14 residues. CDR3 sequence reads: CASSLGGGYNEQFF. The CDR3 DNA is TGTGCCAGCAGCTTGGGTGGGGGGTACAATGAGCAGTTCTTC.

This clone has only one observation. The rearrangement joins TRBV9 to TRBJ2-1, with D tentatively TRBD1 (6 bases). This CDR3 has 15 amino acids. The V gene lost 3 bases and the J gene lost 1 base, with 11 bases spanning the gap. Germline CDR1 reads SGDLS; CDR2 reads YYNGEE. The CDR3 protein is CASSGSGTSYNEQFF. The CDR3 nucleotides are TGTGCCAGCAGCGGATCCGGGACATCCTACAATGAGCAGTTCTTC.

The chain is built from TRBV19 and TRBJ2-5, with 7 bases that match TRBD1. The CDR3 runs to 15 residues. The germline V gene encodes CDR1 LNHDA and CDR2 SQIVND (reference sequence). The V and J ends lost 0 bases and 1 base, in that order; junction bases with no gene match: 2. CDR3 DNA sequence: TGTGCCAGTAGTATAGATGGGACAGTCCAAGAGACCCAGTACTTC. It is translated as CASSIDGTVQETQYF.

The chain carries TRBV9 and TRBJ2-7, with D possibly matching TRBD2 (5 bases). Germline V CDR1 and CDR2: SGDLS, YYNGEE. Trimming stripped 0 bases from V and 6 bases from J, with 16 bases between. The CDR3 is 15 residues long. CDR3 in amino acids: CASSVDEGTVGEQYF. The CDR3 DNA sequence: TGTGCCAGCAGCGTAGACGAGGGTACAGTCGGCGAGCAGTACTTC.

CDR3 loop: CASSQDLGRVDARKAFF. CDR3 DNA sequence: TGCGCCAGCAGCCAAGATCTTGGCAGGGTGGATGCCAGAAAAGCTTTCTTT. The gene calls are TRBV4-1 and TRBJ1-1; D possibly corresponds to TRBD1 (5 bases). The V and J ends lost 0 bases and 9 bases respectively, with 23 bases between them. The CDR3 sequence is 17 residues long. Germline CDR1 reads MGHRA; CDR2 reads YSYEKL.

This chain links TRBV10-3 with TRBJ2-7, with 10 bases that match TRBD1. The CDR3 contains 13 residues. Germline V gene lookup returns CDR1 ENHRY and CDR2 SYGVKD. V gave up 6 bases and J gave up 5 bases; unmatched junction bases: 4. This CDR3 is CAIRADRGHEQYF. The DNA of the CDR3 is TGTGCCATCAGGGCAGACAGGGGGCACGAGCAGTACTTC.

The chain has TRBV5-8 and TRBJ1-6; possibly TRBD1 for D (6 bases). Trimming took 0 bases from V and 7 from J, leaving 14 bases between them. The CDR3 runs 16 residues. The germline V gene encodes CDR1 SGHTS and CDR2 YDEGEE. The CDR3 region is CASSLAQTGTNSPLHF. DNA for the CDR3: TGTGCCAGCAGCTTGGCCCAGACAGGAACAAATTCACCCCTCCACTTT. The complete variable domain, with remaining parts taken from reference TRBV5-8 and TRBJ1-6, reads EAGVTQSPTHLIKTRGQQATLRCSPISGHTSVYWYQQALGLGLQFLLWYDEGEERNRGNFPPRFSGRQFPNYSSELNVNALELEDSALYLCASSLAQTGTNSPLHFGNGTRLTVT.

This sequence joins TRBV9 and TRBJ2-1; the match to TRBD2 covers 10 bases. V lost 0 bases to trimming and J lost 8 bases; unmatched junction nucleotides: 5. This CDR3 spans 15 amino acids. The germline CDR1 and CDR2 sequences are SGDLS and YYNGEE. The CDR3 DNA reads as TGTGCCAGCAGCGTAGCGCTAGCGGGAGATCATGAGCAGTTCTTC. Its translation is CASSVALAGDHEQFF.